This is a list of T cell receptor beta chains from one sample in a study of T cell repertoires in cytomegalovirus infection. MiXCR, applied by TCRdb to the reads, yields one record per CDR3 protein. The repertoire holds about 110,000 distinct CDR3 sequences, with under 55% as singletons. The antigens for these receptors are not known. Here the sequenced sample was CD8+ T cells from cultured PBMCs, taken from culture after CMV antigen stimulation. The source is a human donor in good health (CMV status not recorded). Some clones in this sample may be carry-over from other donors' samples. Each CDR3 is given with its conserved first and last residue. A D gene is named only where the DNA matches it firmly. A clone size is listed for some rows: how often the clone was seen (once, few, many), or a class if it is expanded.

d_call: TRBD1; j_call: TRBJ1-3; v_call: TRBV12-3/TRBV12-4; clone_size: few; cdr3_aa: CASMGQGNTIYF; cdr3_nt: TGTGCCAGCATGGGACAGGGAAACACCATATATTTT
d_call: TRBD2; j_call: TRBJ2-5; v_call: TRBV5-5; clone_size: -; cdr3_aa: CASSSVGLAGVETQYF; cdr3_nt: TGTGCCAGCAGCTCGGTGGGACTAGCGGGGGTGGAGACCCAGTACTTC
d_call: TRBD2; j_call: TRBJ2-7; v_call: TRBV28; clone_size: many; cdr3_aa: CASSPRTSGIRYEQYF; cdr3_nt: TGTGCCAGCAGTCCCCGGACTAGCGGGATTCGGTACGAGCAGTACTTC
d_call: -; j_call: TRBJ1-4; v_call: TRBV6-4; clone_size: -; cdr3_aa: CADATGDRKEKLFF; cdr3_nt: TGTGCCGATGCAACCGGGGATAGGAAGGAAAAACTGTTTTTT
d_call: TRBD1; j_call: TRBJ1-1; v_call: TRBV12-3/TRBV12-4; clone_size: many; cdr3_aa: CASSPGTAIEAFF; cdr3_nt: TGTGCCAGCAGTCCGGGGACAGCGATTGAAGCTTTCTTT
d_call: -; j_call: TRBJ1-2; v_call: TRBV4-2; clone_size: -; cdr3_aa: CASSLVTGPDSRYGYTF; cdr3_nt: TGTGCCAGCAGCCTAGTAACTGGCCCGGACAGTCGATATGGCTACACCTTC
d_call: TRBD2; j_call: TRBJ2-3; v_call: TRBV27; clone_size: -; cdr3_aa: CASISGGALNGADTQYF; cdr3_nt: TGTGCCAGCATTAGCGGGGGGGCCCTTAACGGCGCAGATACGCAGTATTTT
d_call: -; j_call: TRBJ2-5; v_call: TRBV20-1; clone_size: -; cdr3_aa: CSARPLWEQETQYF; cdr3_nt: TGCAGTGCTAGACCCCTGTGGGAGCAAGAGACCCAGTACTTC
d_call: -; j_call: TRBJ2-1; v_call: TRBV7-9; clone_size: -; cdr3_aa: CASRRGGREQFF; cdr3_nt: TGTGCCAGCAGGCGGGGCGGCCGAGAGCAGTTCTTC
d_call: -; j_call: TRBJ2-5; v_call: TRBV7-9; clone_size: -; cdr3_aa: CASSLLTGLQETQYF; cdr3_nt: TGTGCCAGCAGCTTACTAACGGGGCTTCAAGAGACCCAGTACTTC
d_call: -; j_call: TRBJ1-4; v_call: TRBV28; clone_size: -; cdr3_aa: CASSPKGEPWGKLFF; cdr3_nt: TGTGCCAGCAGTCCCAAGGGGGAACCTTGGGGAAAACTGTTTTTT
d_call: -; j_call: TRBJ2-5; v_call: TRBV7-9; clone_size: few; cdr3_aa: CASSPVRDQETQYF; cdr3_nt: TGTGCCAGCAGCCCTGTAAGGGACCAAGAGACCCAGTACTTC
d_call: -; j_call: TRBJ2-1; v_call: TRBV12-3/TRBV12-4; clone_size: -; cdr3_aa: CASSLPPYNEQFF; cdr3_nt: TGTGCCAGCAGTTTGCCACCGTACAATGAGCAGTTCTTC
d_call: TRBD1; j_call: TRBJ1-1; v_call: TRBV14; clone_size: -; cdr3_aa: CASSQDFGQGAETEAFF; cdr3_nt: TGTGCCAGCAGCCAAGATTTCGGACAGGGGGCTGAGACTGAAGCTTTCTTT
d_call: -; j_call: TRBJ2-5; v_call: TRBV6-5; clone_size: -; cdr3_aa: CASSRGIISQETQYF; cdr3_nt: TGTGCCAGCAGCAGAGGGATTATCTCCCAGGAGACCCAGTACTTC
d_call: -; j_call: TRBJ2-1; v_call: TRBV27; clone_size: few; cdr3_aa: CASSPDRRQDNEQFF; cdr3_nt: TGTGCCAGCAGTCCCGACCGCCGACAGGACAATGAGCAGTTCTTC
d_call: -; j_call: TRBJ1-1; v_call: TRBV28; clone_size: -; cdr3_aa: CASRERQNTEAFF; cdr3_nt: TGTGCCAGCAGGGAACGACAGAACACTGAAGCTTTCTTT
d_call: TRBD1; j_call: TRBJ2-2; v_call: TRBV7-8; clone_size: -; cdr3_aa: CASRGAQGAATGELFF; cdr3_nt: TGTGCCAGCAGAGGGGCCCAGGGGGCCGCAACCGGGGAGCTGTTTTTT
d_call: -; j_call: TRBJ1-5; v_call: TRBV7-6; clone_size: few; cdr3_aa: CASSLGGQPQHF; cdr3_nt: TGTGCCAGCAGCTTGGGAGGTCAGCCCCAGCATTTT
d_call: -; j_call: TRBJ1-1; v_call: TRBV27; clone_size: -; cdr3_aa: CASSLTEKGTEAFF; cdr3_nt: TGTGCCAGCAGTTTAACAGAAAAAGGTACTGAAGCTTTCTTT
d_call: -; j_call: TRBJ1-2; v_call: TRBV7-6; clone_size: few; cdr3_aa: CASSSFIGPPDNYGYTF; cdr3_nt: TGTGCCAGCAGCTCCTTTATAGGTCCTCCGGATAACTATGGCTACACCTTC
d_call: -; j_call: TRBJ2-5; v_call: TRBV20-1; clone_size: -; cdr3_aa: CSARDLSGQETQYF; cdr3_nt: TGCAGTGCTAGAGATCTCAGCGGCCAAGAGACCCAGTACTTC
d_call: -; j_call: TRBJ2-7; v_call: TRBV12-5; clone_size: -; cdr3_aa: CASALGSYEQYF; cdr3_nt: TGTGCTAGTGCCCTCGGATCCTACGAGCAGTACTTC
d_call: TRBD1; j_call: TRBJ2-5; v_call: TRBV7-6; clone_size: few; cdr3_aa: CASSWGTGKETQYF; cdr3_nt: TGTGCCAGCAGCTGGGGGACAGGGAAAGAGACCCAGTACTTC
d_call: -; j_call: TRBJ1-2; v_call: TRBV12-3/TRBV12-4; clone_size: -; cdr3_aa: CASTPGLLVGYTF; cdr3_nt: TGTGCCAGCACCCCGGGACTCTTGGTCGGCTACACCTTC
d_call: -; j_call: TRBJ2-7; v_call: TRBV19; clone_size: -; cdr3_aa: CASSIGAGLNEQYF; cdr3_nt: TGTGCCAGTAGTATTGGGGCAGGGTTGAACGAGCAGTACTTC
d_call: -; j_call: TRBJ2-1; v_call: TRBV2; clone_size: -; cdr3_aa: CASSDPGAAQQFF; cdr3_nt: TGTGCCAGCAGTGATCCCGGGGCCGCTCAGCAGTTCTTC
d_call: -; j_call: TRBJ1-5; v_call: TRBV9; clone_size: once; cdr3_aa: CASSVDGGPSNQPQHF; cdr3_nt: TGTGCCAGCAGCGTAGACGGGGGGCCAAGCAATCAGCCCCAGCATTTT
d_call: -; j_call: TRBJ2-6; v_call: TRBV25-1; clone_size: many; cdr3_aa: CASSEYRGPNVLTF; cdr3_nt: TGTGCCAGCAGTGAATACAGAGGGCCCAACGTCCTGACTTTC
d_call: TRBD2; j_call: TRBJ2-5; v_call: TRBV29-1; clone_size: -; cdr3_aa: CSALGLAGFGETQYF; cdr3_nt: TGCAGCGCCCTCGGACTAGCGGGGTTCGGAGAGACCCAGTACTTC